This T cell receptor (beta chain) was sequenced during a study of PD-L1 blockade in urothelial cancer. Ten or more counts support this clone. Time point specified: pretreatment peripheral blood. Data came from immunoSEQ multiplex PCR; TCRdb stores just in-frame clones and leaves some out. The table records fewer than 65,000 clones, more than 80% of them present only once. V was clipped by 0 bases and J by 5 bases, with 5 bases between them. The CDR3 runs to 12 residues. Germline lookup yields CDR1 SGHRS and CDR2 YFSETQ. The source was PBMCs, collected around atezolizumab (anti-PD-L1) treatment. This TCR was sampled from a man in his 70s with urothelial cancer. This chain links TRBV5-1 with TRBJ2-5; no clear D. CDR3 bases: TGCGCCAGCAGCTTGGCCGAGGAGACCCAGTACTTC. This codes for CASSLAEETQYF.